Following are 7 T cell receptor beta chains from one sample sequenced in a study of blood T cell repertoires in COVID-19. Assay used: immunoSEQ multiplex PCR; TCRdb lists only in-frame clones, some missing. The sample has 150,000 to 200,000 clones; 79% are singletons. The sequenced material came from peripheral blood. Receptors originate from a man between 60 and 75 years old with active or convalescent COVID-19.

A single count supports this clone. The chain couples TRBV24-1 to TRBJ2-2, with TRBD2 matching 10 bases. Per germline, CDR1 KGHDR and CDR2 SFDVKD. Losses at the gene ends were 3 bases for V and 4 bases for J; bases not matched to a gene: 10. This CDR3 spans 18 amino acids. In DNA, the CDR3 is TGTGCCACCAGTGATCGGAGAACCTTAGCGGGAGGCACCGGGGAGCTGTTTTTT. Translation gives CATSDRRTLAGGTGELFF.

This chain links TRBV4-2 with TRBJ1-4, with 9 bases matching TRBD1. CDR1 is LGHNA, CDR2 YNFKEQ, per germline. CDR3 length: 17 amino acids. The J segment lost 5 bases and the V segment lost 3 bases, leaving 10 bases of the junction unmatched. In DNA form, the CDR3 reads TGTGCCAGCAGCCAGGAACCAACCGGGACAGGGAATGAAAAACTGTTTTTT. This gives the protein CASSQEPTGTGNEKLFF.

Worth noting for this clone: In the same sample, other DNA sequences code for this CDR3. V usage is TRBV27 and J usage is TRBJ2-2; 8 nucleotides agree with TRBD2. Per germline, CDR1 MNHEY and CDR2 SMNVEV (reference sequence). Unmatched junction bases numbered 3, after V lost 2 bases and J lost 4 bases. The CDR3 covers 15 residues. CDR3 nucleotides: TGTGCCAGCAGTTTACGGGAGGGTGGCACCGGGGAGCTGTTTTTT. This sequence encodes CASSLREGGTGELFF.

The chain recombines TRBV5-1 with TRBJ2-2; D possibly corresponds to TRBD2 (5 bases). Germline CDR1 SGHRS, CDR2 YFSETQ. With 1 base removed from V and 1 base from J, the gap between germline ends came to 8 bases. The CDR3 runs to 15 residues. The DNA of the CDR3 is TGCGCCAGCAGCTTGTATGGACTGAACACCGGGGAGCTGTTTTTT. It specifies CASSLYGLNTGELFF. The full variable domain, rest sourced from reference TRBV5-1 and TRBJ2-2, is KAGVTQTPRYLIKTRGQQVTLSCSPISGHRSVSWYQQTPGQGLQFLFEYFSETQRNKGNFPGRFSGRQFSNSRSEMNVSTLELGDSALYLCASSLYGLNTGELFFGEGSRLTVL.

This rearrangement joins TRBV7-2 to TRBJ2-1; 9 nucleotides align to TRBD2. Germline-derived CDR1 and CDR2 are SGHTA and FQGNSA. The CDR3 is 15 amino acids. The J segment lost 7 bases and the V segment lost 6 bases, leaving 10 bases of the junction unmatched. The CDR3 coding sequence is TGTGCCAGCAGTTTACTAGCGGGTGGCGGAAATGAGCAGTTCTTC. Translation gives CASSLLAGGGNEQFF.

The chain has TRBV4-1 and TRBJ2-5, with 15 positions matching TRBD2. The CDR3 has 18 amino acids. J gave up 1 base and V 0 bases, and 3 bases lay outside the gene matches. Germline CDR1 MGHRA, CDR2 YSYEKL. CDR3 protein: CASSQEGLAGGFQETQYF. DNA for the CDR3: TGCGCCAGCAGCCAAGAGGGACTAGCGGGAGGCTTCCAAGAGACCCAGTACTTC.

The chain recombines TRBV7-2 with TRBJ2-5; a possible D gene is TRBD1 (7 bases). The V gene lost 1 base and the J gene lost 3 bases, with 15 bases spanning the gap. CDR1 and CDR2 from the germline V gene are SGHTA and FQGNSA. The CDR3 is 16 residues long. The CDR3 coding sequence is TGTGCCAGCAGCTTAGACGCCACAGGGGAGGAAGAGACCCAGTACTTC. As protein: CASSLDATGEEETQYF.